Presented here are 19 T cell receptor beta chains from one specimen sequenced in a study of regulatory T cells in long-lasting Graves disease. Researchers made TCR beta libraries by using iRepertoire HTBI primers and running Arm-PCR on CDR3 regions. TCRdb passed the multiplex PCR reads through MiXCR, listing each CDR3 protein once. Of over 500,000 distinct CDR3 sequences in the sample, approximately 15% were seen once. This sample's time point: newly diagnosed GD, antithyroid drugs for less than 3 months. Extracted RNA from PBMCs served as the source of the TCR library. The same sample was also studied in work on T cells in Graves' hyperthyroidism and ophthalmopathy.

The source material was peripheral blood mononuclear cells (PBMCs), sampled at new diagnosis, from a patient treated with antithyroid drugs. All receptors come from a woman in her 30s with Graves disease.

This clonotype was observed many times. This chain uses TRBV7-3 with TRBJ2-7; possible D gene TRBD2, 6 bases. V was pared by 2 bases and J by 4 bases, with 18 bases between. CDR3 length: 16 amino acids. Germline-derived CDR1 and CDR2 are SGHTA and FQGTGA. The CDR3: CASSLGPGLGIYEQYF. DNA of the CDR3: TGTGCCAGCAGCTTAGGACCGGGACTTGGGATATACGAGCAGTACTTC.

The CDR3 protein is CASSLVLTGGYWGNQPQHF. The CDR3 region has the DNA TGTGCCAGCAGCTTGGTGTTGACTGGGGGGTATTGGGGCAATCAGCCCCAGCATTTT. This chain links TRBV5-6 with TRBJ1-5; TRBD1 is a possible D gene (5 bases). Germline assignment: CDR1 SGHDT and CDR2 YYEEEE. V lost 0 bases, J lost 2 bases, and 21 bases lay in between. The length of the CDR3 is 19 residues.

This clonotype appeared many times. The rearrangement joins TRBV5-1 to TRBJ2-3; D unclear. Germline V gives CDR1 SGHRS, CDR2 YFSETQ. V shed 4 bases and J shed 3 bases, with 6 bases lying between them. The CDR3 covers 12 residues. CDR3 in amino acids: CASSRETDTQYF. The CDR3 DNA follows: TGCGCCAGCAGCCGCGAGACAGATACGCAGTATTTT.

This chain uses TRBV7-2 with TRBJ2-1; D is undetermined. Germline values: CDR1 SGHTA, CDR2 FQGNSA. The CDR3 has 15 residues. Trimming cost V 4 bases and J 0 bases, with 10 bases left between them. The CDR3 loop reads CASSYGSSSYNEQFF. The CDR3 DNA follows: TGTGCCAGCAGCTATGGATCGAGCTCCTACAATGAGCAGTTCTTC.

This clonotype was seen at least ten times. V and J are TRBV29-1 and TRBJ1-4, with 9 nucleotides matching TRBD1. Trimming at V came to 5 bases and at J to 0 bases, leaving 10 bases not matched to a gene. Germline CDR1 and CDR2: SQVTM and ANQGSEA. The CDR3 is 17 residues long. Here the CDR3 DNA reads TGCAGCGTTTGTCATACAGGGGGCTCGGCAACTAATGAAAAACTGTTTTTT. It translates to CSVCHTGGSATNEKLFF.

The genes are TRBV30 and TRBJ2-3; TRBD2 matches at 14 bases. Germline assignment: CDR1 GTSNPN and CDR2 SVGIG (reference sequence). The CDR3 spans 17 residues. V gave up 3 bases and J gave up 6 bases; unmatched junction bases: 11. In nucleotides, the CDR3 is TGTGCCTGGAGCACCAGGGGACTAGCGGGAGTCCGTGATACGCAGTATTTT. Translating gives CAWSTRGLAGVRDTQYF.

This clonotype was found a few times. This rearrangement joins TRBV7-8 to TRBJ1-5; 7 bases align to TRBD1. Germline V lookup: CDR1 SGHVS, CDR2 FQNEAQ. CDR3 size: 15 residues. J lost 7 bases, V lost 5 bases, and 11 bases had no gene match. The CDR3 nucleotides are TGTGCCAGCAGCACCGGACAGGAAGGCCGGCAGCCCCAGCATTTT. As protein: CASSTGQEGRQPQHF.

The chain couples TRBV6-2 or TRBV6-3 to TRBJ2-3; TRBD1 is a possible D gene (6 bases). CDR3 length: 16 residues. Per germline, CDR1 MNHEY and CDR2 SVGEGT. V was clipped by 5 bases and J by 2 bases, with 17 bases between them. The CDR3 DNA reads TGTGCCAGCAGTCGGAAGACAGGCTTATACACAGATACGCAGTATTTT. It translates to CASSRKTGLYTDTQYF.

This clonotype has a count of ten or more. The chain joins TRBV11-2 to TRBJ1-1, with 7 bases fitting TRBD1. From germline, CDR1 is SGHAT and CDR2 FQNNGV. The CDR3 contains 13 residues. Trimming removed 6 bases from V and 5 bases from J; junction bases left unmatched: 6. CDR3 sequence (DNA): TGTGCCAGCAGTTACCAGGGGGGGACTGAAGCTTTCTTT. This translates into CASSYQGGTEAFF.

This clonotype was counted between two and nine times. This may be a read error, as it is one base from a much larger clone. The chain links TRBV11-2 to TRBJ1-1; weak D call: TRBD1 (6 bases). The germline V and J ends were trimmed by 5 bases and 3 bases, with 16 bases remaining between them. The CDR3 has 15 amino acids. The germline CDR1 and CDR2 sequences are SGHAT and FQNNGV. The CDR3 spells CASSPRQEADTEAFF. The CDR3 DNA sequence: TGTGCCAGCAGCCCAAGACAGGAGGCGGACACTGAAGCTTTCTTT.

In its sample, this clonotype was seen a few times. V usage is TRBV3-1 and J usage is TRBJ1-5; 7 bases map to TRBD1. CDR1 and CDR2 from the germline V gene are LGHDT and YNNKEL (reference sequence). This CDR3 is built from 15 residues. After removal of 4 bases from V and 4 bases from J, the junction contained 7 bases not matched to a gene. The CDR3 DNA reads TGTGCCAGCAGCCCGTCCGGGACAGAGAATCAGCCCCAGCATTTT. Translation gives CASSPSGTENQPQHF. The entire variable domain, with the rest obtained from reference TRBV3-1 and TRBJ1-5, is as follows: DTAVSQTPKYLVTQMGNDKSIKCEQNLGHDTMYWYKQDSKKFLKIMFSYNNKELIINETVPNRFSPKSPDKAHLNLHINSLELGDSAVYFCASSPSGTENQPQHFGDGTRLSIL.

As regards this clonotype: Compared with germline, one end of the junction differs, possibly owing to a read error. The chain's CDR3 is CASRHPTGGNGYCYTF. CDR3 bases: TGTGCCAGCAGACATCCAACCGGGGGAAACGGCTATTGCTACACCTTC. The chain has TRBV28 and TRBJ1-2; maybe TRBD1 (5 bases). The CDR3 consists of 16 residues. In germline, CDR1 is MDHEN, CDR2 SYDVKM.

The rearrangement joins TRBV7-8 to TRBJ2-5; no clear D. Looked up from germline, CDR1 is SGHVS and CDR2 is FQNEAQ. The V gene lost 2 bases and the J gene lost 4 bases, with 14 bases spanning the gap. The CDR3 runs 15 residues. The CDR3 nucleotides read TGTGCCAGCAGCTTATATACAATAGTGGCAGAGACCCAGTACTTC. It specifies CASSLYTIVAETQYF.

There are many counts of this clonotype. The rearrangement uses TRBV27 and TRBJ2-1; 7 bases align to TRBD2. Germline values: CDR1 MNHEY, CDR2 SMNVEV (reference sequence). The junction had 7 bases not matched to a gene; V was cut back by 2 bases and J by 9 bases. The CDR3 runs 14 residues. The CDR3 sequence: CASSLMGGPGEQFF. CDR3 sequence (DNA): TGTGCCAGCAGTTTAATGGGAGGGCCGGGTGAGCAGTTCTTC.

This clonotype came up many times. CDR3 nucleotides: TGTGCTAGTGGTTTGGTAGCAGGGAGGGCCAAAAACATTCAGTACTTC. Translating it yields CASGLVAGRAKNIQYF. J is TRBJ2-4 and V is TRBV12-5; D is perhaps TRBD2 (6 bases). Per the germline V gene, CDR1 is LGHNT and CDR2 is FRNRAP. Trimming stripped 0 bases from V and 1 base from J, with 10 bases between. The CDR3 extends over 16 amino acids. The entire variable domain, with the rest obtained from reference TRBV12-5 and TRBJ2-4, is as follows: DARVTQTPRHKVTEMGQEVTMRCQPILGHNTVFWYRQTMMQGLELLAYFRNRAPLDDSGMPKDRFSAEMPDATLATLKIQPSEPRDSAVYFCASGLVAGRAKNIQYFGAGTRLSVL.

There are many counts of this clonotype. The V and J genes are TRBV28 and TRBJ2-7; D is uncertain. With 4 bases removed from V and 6 bases from J, the gap between germline ends came to 13 bases. CDR3 size: 13 residues. Germline-derived CDR1 and CDR2 are MDHEN and SYDVKM. In DNA, the CDR3 is TGTGCCAGCAGTTCAATGGACGTCTCCGAGCAGTACTTC. Its translation is CASSSMDVSEQYF.

This clonotype was seen repeatedly, ten times or more. The gene calls are TRBV12-3 or TRBV12-4 and TRBJ1-3; possibly TRBD1 for D (6 bases). This CDR3 spans 16 amino acids. Trimming took off 6 bases at V and 0 bases at J, with 15 bases between the two ends. The CDR3: CASRPDRIPSGNTIYF. DNA of the CDR3: TGTGCCAGCAGACCAGACAGGATCCCCTCTGGAAACACCATATATTTT.

This clonotype was seen only a few times. This chain joins TRBV20-1 and TRBJ2-1; D call uncertain. Germline CDR1 reads DFQATT; CDR2 reads SNEGSKA (reference sequence). The CDR3 consists of 13 residues. The germline V and J ends were trimmed by 3 bases and 1 base, with 7 bases remaining between them. CDR3 sequence (DNA): TGCAGTGCTAGCTTGACTTCCTACAATGAGCAGTTCTTC. The encoded protein is CSASLTSYNEQFF.

This clonotype was recorded a few times. J is TRBJ1-4 and V is TRBV6-1; TRBD1 matches at 9 bases. The ends lost 6 bases at V and 0 bases at J; junction bases unmatched: 14. Germline CDR1 reads MNHNS; CDR2 reads SASEGT. The CDR3 sequence is 19 residues long. The CDR3 nucleotides read TGTGCCAGCAGCCAAAGGCGGGGACAGGGCTCTACAACTAATGAAAAACTGTTTTTT. Translation: CASSQRRGQGSTTNEKLFF.